This T cell receptor beta chain was documented in a study of OX40 agonist ivuxolimab in advanced cancers. Study-level information: Of mixed ages from about 20 to 85 and averaging about 65 years, the group was just under 85% male. General observations from the study: Mean expanded clone counts were higher in CD8+ than CD4+ T cells. CD4+ and CD8+ T cells in blood underwent clonal expansion by week 6 at 0.1 to 3.0 mg/kg.

This clone was counted only a few times. Its antigen remains unidentified. Only in-frame clones appear in the TCRdb table, and some are missing; sequencing was by immunoSEQ multiplex PCR. The sample includes about 69,000 clones, about 89% of them seen just once. Germline V gene data show CDR1 as SNHLY and CDR2 as FYNNEI. The CDR3 has 13 residues. V was pared by 5 bases and J by 4 bases, with 4 bases of the junction left unmatched. This TCR derives from an adult with an advanced solid tumor such as melanoma, head and neck, liver or kidney cancer. This chain links TRBV2 with TRBJ1-1; 7 nucleotides agree with TRBD1. The sequences come from CD4+ or CD8+ T cells sorted from blood, collected in a trial of the OX40 agonist ivuxolimab. The CDR3 spells CASSPGQRTEAFF. CDR3 coding DNA: TGTGCCAGCAGTCCGGGACAGCGCACTGAAGCTTTCTTT.